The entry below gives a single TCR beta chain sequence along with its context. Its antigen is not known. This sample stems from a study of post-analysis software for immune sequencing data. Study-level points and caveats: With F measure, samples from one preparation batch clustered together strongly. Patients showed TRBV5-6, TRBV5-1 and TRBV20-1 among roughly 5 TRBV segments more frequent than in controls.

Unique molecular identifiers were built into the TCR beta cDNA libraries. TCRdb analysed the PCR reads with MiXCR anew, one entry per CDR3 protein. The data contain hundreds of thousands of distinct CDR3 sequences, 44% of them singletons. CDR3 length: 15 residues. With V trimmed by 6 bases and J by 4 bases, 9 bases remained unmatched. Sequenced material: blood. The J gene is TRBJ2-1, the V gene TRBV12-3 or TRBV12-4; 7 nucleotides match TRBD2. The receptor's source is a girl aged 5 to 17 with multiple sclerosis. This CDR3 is CASRMRGTSYNEQFF. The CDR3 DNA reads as TGTGCCAGCAGGATGCGGGGGACCTCTTACAATGAGCAGTTCTTC.